The TCR beta chain under discussion was sequenced for a study of T cells in localized non-small cell lung cancer. Using immunoSEQ multiplex PCR, the repertoire was profiled, and TCRdb retains in-frame clones only, with some absent. The sample has over 25,000 clones; about 90% are singletons. The V and J ends lost 3 bases and 4 bases, in that order; junction bases with no gene match: 2. The CDR3 totals 13 residues. Germline values: CDR1 MDHEN, CDR2 SYDVKM. Here the sequenced sample was peripheral blood, taken before any cancer treatment. This chain connects TRBV28 to TRBJ1-2, with 7 bases lining up with TRBD1. The TCR originated in a woman aged 35-70 years with stage I lung adenocarcinoma. The CDR3 DNA follows: TGTGCCAGCAGTTTGGACAGGTCCTATGGCTACACCTTC. Amino acid sequence: CASSLDRSYGYTF.